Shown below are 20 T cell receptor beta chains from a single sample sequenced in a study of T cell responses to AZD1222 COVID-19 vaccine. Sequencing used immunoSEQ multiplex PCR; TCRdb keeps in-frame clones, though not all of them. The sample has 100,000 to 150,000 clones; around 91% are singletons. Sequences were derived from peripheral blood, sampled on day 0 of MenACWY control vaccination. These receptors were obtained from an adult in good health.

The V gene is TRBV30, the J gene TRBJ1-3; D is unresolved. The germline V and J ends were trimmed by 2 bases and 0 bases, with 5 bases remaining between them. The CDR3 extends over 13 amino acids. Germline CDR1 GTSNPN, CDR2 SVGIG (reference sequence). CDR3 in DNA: TGTGCCTGGAGTCTCGGCTCTGGAAACACCATATATTTT. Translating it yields CAWSLGSGNTIYF.

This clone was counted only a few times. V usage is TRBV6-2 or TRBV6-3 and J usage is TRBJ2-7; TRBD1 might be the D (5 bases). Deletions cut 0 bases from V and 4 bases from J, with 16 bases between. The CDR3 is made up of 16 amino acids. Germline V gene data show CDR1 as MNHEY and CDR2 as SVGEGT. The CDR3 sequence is CASSYSLGVISYEQYV. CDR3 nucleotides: TGTGCCAGCAGTTACTCGTTAGGGGTGATCTCTTACGAGCAGTACGTC.

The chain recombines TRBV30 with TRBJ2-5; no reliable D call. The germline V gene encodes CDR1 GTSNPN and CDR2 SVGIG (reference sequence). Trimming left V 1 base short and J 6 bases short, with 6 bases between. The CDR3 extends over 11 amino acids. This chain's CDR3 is CAWSGGKTQYF. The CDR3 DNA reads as TGTGCCTGGAGTGGGGGAAAGACCCAGTACTTC.

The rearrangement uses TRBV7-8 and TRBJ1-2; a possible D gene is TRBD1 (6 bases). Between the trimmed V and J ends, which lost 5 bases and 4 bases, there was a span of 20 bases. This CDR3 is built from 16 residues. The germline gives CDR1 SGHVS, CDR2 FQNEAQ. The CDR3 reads CASSGLFSTGPYGYTF. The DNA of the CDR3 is TGTGCCAGCAGCGGACTCTTCTCGACAGGCCCCTATGGCTACACCTTC.

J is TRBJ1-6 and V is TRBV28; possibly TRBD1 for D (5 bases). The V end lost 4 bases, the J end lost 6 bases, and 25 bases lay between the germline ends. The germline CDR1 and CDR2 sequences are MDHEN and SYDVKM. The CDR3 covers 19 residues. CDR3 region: CASSSLRGGESLFNSPLHF. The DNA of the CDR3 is TGTGCCAGCAGTTCGCTTCGGGGAGGGGAGAGCTTATTTAATTCACCCCTCCACTTT.

In nucleotides, the CDR3 is TGTGCCAGCAGTTACTCTCAGAGGTCTGGGGCCAACGTCCTGACTTTC. Protein product: CASSYSQRSGANVLTF. This chain connects TRBV6-2 or TRBV6-3 to TRBJ2-6; the D is unclear. There are 16 residues in the CDR3. V gave up 0 bases and J gave up 1 base, with 7 bases separating them. Germline CDR1 MNHEY, CDR2 SVGEGT.

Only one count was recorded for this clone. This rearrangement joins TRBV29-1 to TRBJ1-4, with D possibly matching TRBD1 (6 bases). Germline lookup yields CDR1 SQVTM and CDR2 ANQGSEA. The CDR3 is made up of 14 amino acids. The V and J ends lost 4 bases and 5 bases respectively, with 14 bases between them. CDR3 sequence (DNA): TGCAGCGTTGGTGTGGACAGCGTGAATGAAAAACTGTTTTTT. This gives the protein CSVGVDSVNEKLFF.

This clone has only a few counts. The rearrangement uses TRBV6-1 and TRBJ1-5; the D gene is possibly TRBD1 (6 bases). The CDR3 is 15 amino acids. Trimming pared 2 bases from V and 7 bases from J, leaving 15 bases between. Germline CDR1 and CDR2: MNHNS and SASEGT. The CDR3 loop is CASSEREGEGQPQHF. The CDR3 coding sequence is TGTGCCAGCAGTGAAAGGGAGGGGGAAGGACAGCCCCAGCATTTT.

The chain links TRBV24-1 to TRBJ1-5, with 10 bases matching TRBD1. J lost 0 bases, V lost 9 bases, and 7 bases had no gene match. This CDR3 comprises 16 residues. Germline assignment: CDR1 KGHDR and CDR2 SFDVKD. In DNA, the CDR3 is TGTGCCACCGAAGGACAGGGGGGCCTTAGCAATCAGCCCCAGCATTTT. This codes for CATEGQGGLSNQPQHF.

CDR3 DNA sequence: TGTGCCAGCAGTGACGGCGCGGAAGAGACCCAGTACTTC. Amino acids: CASSDGAEETQYF. The chain has TRBV25-1 and TRBJ2-5; D is unresolved. V dropped 3 bases and J dropped 3 bases, with 8 bases sitting between them. From germline, CDR1 is MGHDK and CDR2 SYGVNS. This CDR3 has 13 residues.

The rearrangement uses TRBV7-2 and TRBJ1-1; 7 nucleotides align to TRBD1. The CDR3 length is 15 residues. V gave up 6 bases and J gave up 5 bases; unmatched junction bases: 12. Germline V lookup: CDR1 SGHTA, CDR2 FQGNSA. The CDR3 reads CASRLDRVGGTEAFF. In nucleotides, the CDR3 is TGTGCCAGCAGACTCGACAGGGTGGGAGGTACTGAAGCTTTCTTT.

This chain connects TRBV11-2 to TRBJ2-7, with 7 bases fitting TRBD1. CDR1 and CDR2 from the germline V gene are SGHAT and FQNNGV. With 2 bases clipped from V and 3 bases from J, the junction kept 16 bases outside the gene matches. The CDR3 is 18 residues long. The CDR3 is CASSLNLVGTAEHYEQYV. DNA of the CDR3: TGTGCCAGCAGCTTAAATTTAGTAGGGACAGCAGAACACTACGAGCAGTACGTC.

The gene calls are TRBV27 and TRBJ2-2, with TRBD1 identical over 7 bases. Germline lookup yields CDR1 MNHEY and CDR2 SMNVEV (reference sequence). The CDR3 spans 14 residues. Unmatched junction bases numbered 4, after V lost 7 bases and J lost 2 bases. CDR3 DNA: TGTGCCAGCACACAGGGGCGTAACACCGGGGAGCTGTTTTTT. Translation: CASTQGRNTGELFF.

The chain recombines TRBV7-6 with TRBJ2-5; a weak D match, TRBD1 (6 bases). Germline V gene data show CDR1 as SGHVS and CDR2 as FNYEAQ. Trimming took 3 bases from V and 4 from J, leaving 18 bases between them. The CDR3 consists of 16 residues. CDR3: CASSFRGSRGPETQYF. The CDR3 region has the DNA TGTGCCAGCAGCTTCAGGGGAAGCAGGGGTCCAGAGACCCAGTACTTC.

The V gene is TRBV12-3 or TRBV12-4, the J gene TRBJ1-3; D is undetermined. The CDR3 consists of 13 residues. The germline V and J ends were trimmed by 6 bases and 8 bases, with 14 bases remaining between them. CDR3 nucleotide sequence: TGTGCCAGCAGCACCGGGCCCCTGGACACCATATATTTT. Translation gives CASSTGPLDTIYF.

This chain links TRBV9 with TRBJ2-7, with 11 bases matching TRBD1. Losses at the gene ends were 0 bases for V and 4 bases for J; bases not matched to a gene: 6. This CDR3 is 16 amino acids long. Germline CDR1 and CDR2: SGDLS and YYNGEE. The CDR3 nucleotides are TGTGCCAGCAGCGTAGCGGGACAGGGGGTATTGTACGAGCAGTACTTC. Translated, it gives CASSVAGQGVLYEQYF.

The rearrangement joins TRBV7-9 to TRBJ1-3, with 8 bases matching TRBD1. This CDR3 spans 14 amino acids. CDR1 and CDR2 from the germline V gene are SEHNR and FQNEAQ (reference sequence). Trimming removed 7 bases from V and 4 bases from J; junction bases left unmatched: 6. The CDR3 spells CASKSTGVGNTIYF. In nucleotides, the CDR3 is TGTGCCAGCAAATCGACAGGGGTGGGAAACACCATATATTTT.

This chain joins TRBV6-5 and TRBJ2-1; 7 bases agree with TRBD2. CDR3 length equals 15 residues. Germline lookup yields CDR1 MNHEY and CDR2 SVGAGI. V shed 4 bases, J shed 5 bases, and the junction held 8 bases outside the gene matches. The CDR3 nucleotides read TGTGCCAGCAGTTGGGGAGGGCCGGGTGACAATGAGCAGTTCTTC. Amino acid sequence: CASSWGGPGDNEQFF.

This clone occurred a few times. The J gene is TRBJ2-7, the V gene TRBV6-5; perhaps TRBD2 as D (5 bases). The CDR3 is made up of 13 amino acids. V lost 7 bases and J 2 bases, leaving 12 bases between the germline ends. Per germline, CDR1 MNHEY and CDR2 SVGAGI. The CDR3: CASTLGEAYEQYF. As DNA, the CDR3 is TGTGCCAGCACCCTGGGAGAGGCCTACGAGCAGTACTTC.

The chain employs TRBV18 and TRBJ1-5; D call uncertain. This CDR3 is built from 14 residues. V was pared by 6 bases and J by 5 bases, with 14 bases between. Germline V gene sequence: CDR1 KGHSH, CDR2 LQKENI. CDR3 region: CASSSGFHDQPQHF. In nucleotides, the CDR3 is TGTGCCAGCTCTTCCGGGTTCCACGATCAGCCCCAGCATTTT.